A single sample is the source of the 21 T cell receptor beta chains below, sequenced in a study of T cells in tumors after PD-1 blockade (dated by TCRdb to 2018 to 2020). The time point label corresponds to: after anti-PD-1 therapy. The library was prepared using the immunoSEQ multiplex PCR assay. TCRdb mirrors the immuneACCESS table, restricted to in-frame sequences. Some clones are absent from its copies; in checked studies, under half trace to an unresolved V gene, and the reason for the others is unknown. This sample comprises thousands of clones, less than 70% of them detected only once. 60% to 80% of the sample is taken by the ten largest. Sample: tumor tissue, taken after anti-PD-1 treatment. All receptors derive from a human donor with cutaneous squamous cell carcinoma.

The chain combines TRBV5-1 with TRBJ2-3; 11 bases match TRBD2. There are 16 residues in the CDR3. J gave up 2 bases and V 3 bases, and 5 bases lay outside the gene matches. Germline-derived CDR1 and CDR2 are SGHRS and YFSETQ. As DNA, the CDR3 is TGCGCCAGCAGCTCTAGCGGGGGGATACTCACAGATACGCAGTATTTT. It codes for CASSSSGGILTDTQYF.

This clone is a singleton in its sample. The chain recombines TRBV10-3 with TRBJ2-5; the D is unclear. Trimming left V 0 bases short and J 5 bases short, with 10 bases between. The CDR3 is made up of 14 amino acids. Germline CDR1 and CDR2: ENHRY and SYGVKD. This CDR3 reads CAISESQSGETQYF. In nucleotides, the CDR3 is TGTGCCATCAGTGAGTCCCAGTCTGGGGAGACCCAGTACTTC.

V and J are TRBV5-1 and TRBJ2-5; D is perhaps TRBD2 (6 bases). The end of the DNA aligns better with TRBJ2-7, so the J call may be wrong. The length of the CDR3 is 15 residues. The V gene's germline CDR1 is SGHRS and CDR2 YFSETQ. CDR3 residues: CASSFQPGGTYEQYF. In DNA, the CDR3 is TGCGCCAGCAGCTTTCAACCCGGCGGGACCTACGAGCAGTACTTC.

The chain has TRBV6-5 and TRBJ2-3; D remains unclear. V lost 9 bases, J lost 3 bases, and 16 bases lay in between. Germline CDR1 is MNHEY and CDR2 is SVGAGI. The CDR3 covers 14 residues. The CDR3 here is CASRYLVLTDTQYF. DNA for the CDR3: TGTGCCAGTAGGTATCTAGTTCTAACAGATACGCAGTATTTT.

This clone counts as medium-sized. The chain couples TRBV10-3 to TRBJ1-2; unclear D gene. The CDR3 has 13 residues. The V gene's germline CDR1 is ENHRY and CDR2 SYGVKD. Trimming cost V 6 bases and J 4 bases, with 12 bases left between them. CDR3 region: CAIRDGAGYGYTF. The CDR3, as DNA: TGTGCCATCAGGGACGGCGCCGGCTATGGCTACACCTTC.

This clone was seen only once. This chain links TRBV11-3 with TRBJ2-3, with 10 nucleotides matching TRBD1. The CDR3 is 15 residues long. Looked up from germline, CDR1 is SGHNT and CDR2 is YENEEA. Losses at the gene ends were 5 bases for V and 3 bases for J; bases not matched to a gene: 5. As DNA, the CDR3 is TGTGCCAGCAGCGCTCCGGGACAGGGGACAGATACGCAGTATTTT. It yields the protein CASSAPGQGTDTQYF.

Here the CDR3 DNA reads TGTGCCAGCAGCTTCCTTACAGGGGCAACTAATGAAAAACTGTTTTTT. Protein sequence: CASSFLTGATNEKLFF. The chain employs TRBV7-8 and TRBJ1-4; 7 positions agree with TRBD1. V lost 3 bases and J lost 0; bases outside the gene matches: 4. Germline V gives CDR1 SGHVS, CDR2 FQNEAQ. This CDR3 is built from 16 residues.

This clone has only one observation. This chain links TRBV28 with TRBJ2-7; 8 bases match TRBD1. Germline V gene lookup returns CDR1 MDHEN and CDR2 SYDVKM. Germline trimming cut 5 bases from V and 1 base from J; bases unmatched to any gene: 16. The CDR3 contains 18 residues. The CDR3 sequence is CASSPPLEDRVRSYEQYF. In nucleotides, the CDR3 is TGTGCCAGCAGTCCGCCCCTAGAGGACAGGGTGAGATCCTACGAGCAGTACTTC. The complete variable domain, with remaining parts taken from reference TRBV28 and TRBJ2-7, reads DVKVTQSSRYLVKRTGEKVFLECVQDMDHENMFWYRQDPGLGLRLIYFSYDVKMKEKGDIPEGYSVSREKKERFSLILESASTNQTSMYLCASSPPLEDRVRSYEQYFGPGTRLTVT.

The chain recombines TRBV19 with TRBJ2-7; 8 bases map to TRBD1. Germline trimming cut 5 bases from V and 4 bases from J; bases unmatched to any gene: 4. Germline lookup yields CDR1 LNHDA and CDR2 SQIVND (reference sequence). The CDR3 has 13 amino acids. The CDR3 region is CASSSTGVYEQYF. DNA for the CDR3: TGTGCCAGTAGTTCGACAGGGGTGTACGAGCAGTACTTC.

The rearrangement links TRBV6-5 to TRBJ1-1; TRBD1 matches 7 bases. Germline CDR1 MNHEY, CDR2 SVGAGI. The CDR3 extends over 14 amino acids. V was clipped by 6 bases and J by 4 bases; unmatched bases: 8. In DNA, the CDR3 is TGTGCCAGCAGGGACAGGTGGAGGATCACTGAAGCTTTCTTT. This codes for CASRDRWRITEAFF.

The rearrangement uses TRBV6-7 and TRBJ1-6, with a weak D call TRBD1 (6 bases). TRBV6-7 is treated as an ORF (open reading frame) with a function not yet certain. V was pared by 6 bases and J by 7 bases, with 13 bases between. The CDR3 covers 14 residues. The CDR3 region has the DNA TGTGCCAGCAGACCCAACAGGGTAAATTCACCCCTCCACTTT. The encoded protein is CASRPNRVNSPLHF.

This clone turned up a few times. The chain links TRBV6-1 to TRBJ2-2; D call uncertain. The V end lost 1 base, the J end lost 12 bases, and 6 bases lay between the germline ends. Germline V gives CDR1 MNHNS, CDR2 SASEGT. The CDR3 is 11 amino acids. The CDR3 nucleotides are TGTGCCAGCAGTGAAGGGGCAAAGCTGTTTTTT. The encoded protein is CASSEGAKLFF.

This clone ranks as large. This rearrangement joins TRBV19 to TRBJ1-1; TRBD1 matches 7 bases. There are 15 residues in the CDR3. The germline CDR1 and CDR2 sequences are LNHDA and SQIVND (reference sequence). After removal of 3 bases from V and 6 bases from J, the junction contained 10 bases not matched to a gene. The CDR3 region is CASSMQKTGKAEAFF. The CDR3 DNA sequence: TGTGCCAGTAGTATGCAAAAGACAGGGAAGGCTGAAGCTTTCTTT.

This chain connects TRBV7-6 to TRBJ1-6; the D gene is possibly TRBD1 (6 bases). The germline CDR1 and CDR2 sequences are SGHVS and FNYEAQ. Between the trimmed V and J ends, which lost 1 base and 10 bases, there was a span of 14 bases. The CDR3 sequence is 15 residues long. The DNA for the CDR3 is TGTGCCAGCAGCTTAGTAGCAGGGGTGAAATCACCCCTCCACTTT. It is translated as CASSLVAGVKSPLHF.

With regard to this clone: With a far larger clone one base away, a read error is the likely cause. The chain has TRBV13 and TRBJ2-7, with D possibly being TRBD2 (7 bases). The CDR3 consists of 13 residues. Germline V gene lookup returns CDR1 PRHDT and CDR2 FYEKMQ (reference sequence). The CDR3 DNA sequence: TGTGCCCGCAGCTGGGGGGGGCTGTACGAGCAGTACTTC. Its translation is CARSWGGLYEQYF. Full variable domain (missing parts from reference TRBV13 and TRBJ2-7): AAGVIQSPRHLIKEKRETATLKCYPIPRHDTVYWYQQGPGQDPQFLISFYEKMQSDKGSIPDRFSAQQFSDYHSELNMSSLELGDSALYFCARSWGGLYEQYFGPGTRLTVT.

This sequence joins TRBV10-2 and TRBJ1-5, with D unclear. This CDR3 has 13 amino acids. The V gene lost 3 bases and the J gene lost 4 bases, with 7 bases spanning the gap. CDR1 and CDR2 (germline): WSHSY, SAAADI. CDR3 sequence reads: CASSDGRNQPQHF. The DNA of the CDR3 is TGCGCCAGCAGTGACGGGAGAAATCAGCCCCAGCATTTT.

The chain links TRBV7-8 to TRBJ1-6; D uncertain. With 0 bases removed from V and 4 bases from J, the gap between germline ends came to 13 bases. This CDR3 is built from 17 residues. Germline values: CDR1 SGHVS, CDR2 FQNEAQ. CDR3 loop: CASSLAVRGDYNSPLHF. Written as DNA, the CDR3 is TGTGCCAGCAGCTTAGCAGTACGGGGAGATTATAATTCACCCCTCCACTTT.

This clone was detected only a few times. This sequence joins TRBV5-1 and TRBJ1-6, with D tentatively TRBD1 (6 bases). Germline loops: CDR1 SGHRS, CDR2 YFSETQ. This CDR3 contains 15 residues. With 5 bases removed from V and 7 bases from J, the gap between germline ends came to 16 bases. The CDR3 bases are TGCGCCAGCAGTTACACCGACGGGACAAATTCACCCCTCCACTTT. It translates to CASSYTDGTNSPLHF. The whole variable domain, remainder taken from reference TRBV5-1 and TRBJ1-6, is KAGVTQTPRYLIKTRGQQVTLSCSPISGHRSVSWYQQTPGQGLQFLFEYFSETQRNKGNFPGRFSGRQFSNSRSEMNVSTLELGDSALYLCASSYTDGTNSPLHFGNGTRLTVT.

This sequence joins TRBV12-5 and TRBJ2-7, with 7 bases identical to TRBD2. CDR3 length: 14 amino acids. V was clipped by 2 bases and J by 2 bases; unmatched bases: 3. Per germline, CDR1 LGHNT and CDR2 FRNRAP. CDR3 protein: CASGLSGATYEQYF. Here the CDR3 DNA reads TGTGCTAGTGGTTTGAGCGGGGCCACCTACGAGCAGTACTTC.

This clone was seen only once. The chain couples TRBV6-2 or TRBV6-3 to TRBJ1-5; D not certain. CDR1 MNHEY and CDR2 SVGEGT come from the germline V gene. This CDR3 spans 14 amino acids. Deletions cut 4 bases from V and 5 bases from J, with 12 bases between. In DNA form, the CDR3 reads TGTGCCAGCAGTTTAAAGTGGGAGGATCAGCCCCAGCATTTT. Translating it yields CASSLKWEDQPQHF.

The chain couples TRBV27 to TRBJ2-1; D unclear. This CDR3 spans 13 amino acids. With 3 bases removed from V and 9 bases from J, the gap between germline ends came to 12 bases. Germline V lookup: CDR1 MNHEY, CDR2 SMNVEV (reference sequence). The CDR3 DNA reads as TGTGCCAGCAGTTTTAATCTAGTAGCTGAGCAGTTCTTC. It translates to CASSFNLVAEQFF.